Listed here is a single T cell receptor beta chain. The sample belongs to a study of blood T cell repertoires in COVID-19. Per the germline V gene, CDR1 is SGHVS and CDR2 is FQNEAQ. Unmatched junction bases numbered 5, after V lost 1 base and J lost 1 base. The CDR3 length is 17 residues. Only in-frame clones appear in the TCRdb table, and some are missing; sequencing was by immunoSEQ multiplex PCR. This sample has about 270,000 clones; approximately 82% occur once, and the top ten carry 4.5% to 7%. This clonotype was sampled from an elderly man with acute or convalescent COVID-19. The chain couples TRBV7-8 to TRBJ2-4, with 9 bases identical to TRBD2. The sequenced sample consisted of peripheral blood. This chain's CDR3 is CASSLVAGGLAKNIQYF. CDR3 DNA sequence: TGTGCCAGCAGCTTAGTTGCGGGGGGGCTCGCCAAAAACATTCAGTACTTC.